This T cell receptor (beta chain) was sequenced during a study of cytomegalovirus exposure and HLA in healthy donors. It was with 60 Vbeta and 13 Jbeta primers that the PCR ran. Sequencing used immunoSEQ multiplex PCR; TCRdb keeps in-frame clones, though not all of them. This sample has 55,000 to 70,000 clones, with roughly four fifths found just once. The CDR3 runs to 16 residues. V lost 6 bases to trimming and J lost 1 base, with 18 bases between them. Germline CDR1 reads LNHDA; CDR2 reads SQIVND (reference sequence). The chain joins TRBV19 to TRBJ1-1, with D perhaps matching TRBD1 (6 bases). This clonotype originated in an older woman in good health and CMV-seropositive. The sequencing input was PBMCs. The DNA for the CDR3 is TGTGCCAGTAGCGGGGGGAACAGGGTATGGAACACTGAAGCTTTCTTT. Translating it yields CASSGGNRVWNTEAFF.